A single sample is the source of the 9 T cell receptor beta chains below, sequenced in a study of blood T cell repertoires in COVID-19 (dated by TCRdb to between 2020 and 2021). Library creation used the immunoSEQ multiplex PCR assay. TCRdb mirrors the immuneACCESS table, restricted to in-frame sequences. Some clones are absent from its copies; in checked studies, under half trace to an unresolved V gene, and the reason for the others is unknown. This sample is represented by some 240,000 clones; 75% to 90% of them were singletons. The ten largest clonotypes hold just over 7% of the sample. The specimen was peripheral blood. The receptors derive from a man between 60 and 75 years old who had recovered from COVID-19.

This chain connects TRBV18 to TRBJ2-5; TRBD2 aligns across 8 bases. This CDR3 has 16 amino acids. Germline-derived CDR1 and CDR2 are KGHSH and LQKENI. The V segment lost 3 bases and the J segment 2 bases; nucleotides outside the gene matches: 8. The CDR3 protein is CASSPSSGSSQETQYF. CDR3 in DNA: TGTGCCAGCTCACCGTCTAGCGGGTCTTCTCAAGAGACCCAGTACTTC.

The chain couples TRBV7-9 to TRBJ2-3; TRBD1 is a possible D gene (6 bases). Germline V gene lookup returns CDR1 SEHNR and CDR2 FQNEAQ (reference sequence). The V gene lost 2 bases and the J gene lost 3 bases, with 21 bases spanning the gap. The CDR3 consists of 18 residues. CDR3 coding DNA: TGTGCCAGCAGCTTACCACAGGGCAGGGCACGGTGGACAGATACGCAGTATTTT. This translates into CASSLPQGRARWTDTQYF.

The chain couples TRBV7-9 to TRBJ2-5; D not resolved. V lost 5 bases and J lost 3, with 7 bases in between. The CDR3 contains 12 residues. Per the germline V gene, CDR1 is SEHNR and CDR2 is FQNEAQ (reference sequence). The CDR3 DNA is TGTGCCAGCAGCCAACCAGAAGAGACCCAGTACTTC. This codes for CASSQPEETQYF.

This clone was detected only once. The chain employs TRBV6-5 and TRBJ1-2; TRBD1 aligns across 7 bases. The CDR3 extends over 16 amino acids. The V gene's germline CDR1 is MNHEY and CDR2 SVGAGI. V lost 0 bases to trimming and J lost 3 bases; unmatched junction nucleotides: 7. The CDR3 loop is CASSYSLTGTDYGYTF. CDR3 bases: TGTGCCAGCAGTTACTCCCTCACCGGGACAGACTATGGCTACACCTTC.

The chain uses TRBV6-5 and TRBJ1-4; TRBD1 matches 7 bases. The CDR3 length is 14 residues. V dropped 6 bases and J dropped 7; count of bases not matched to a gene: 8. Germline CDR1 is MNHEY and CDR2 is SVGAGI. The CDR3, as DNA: TGTGCCAGCAGCCCCCAGGGGGAGGTTGAAAAACTGTTTTTT. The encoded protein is CASSPQGEVEKLFF.

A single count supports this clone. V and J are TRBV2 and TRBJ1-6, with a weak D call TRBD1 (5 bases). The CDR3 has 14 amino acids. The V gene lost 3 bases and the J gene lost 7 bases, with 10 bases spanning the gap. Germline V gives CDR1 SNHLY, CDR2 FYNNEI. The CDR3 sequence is CASSEGRTNSPLHF. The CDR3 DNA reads TGTGCCAGCAGTGAGGGGCGGACCAATTCACCCCTCCACTTT.

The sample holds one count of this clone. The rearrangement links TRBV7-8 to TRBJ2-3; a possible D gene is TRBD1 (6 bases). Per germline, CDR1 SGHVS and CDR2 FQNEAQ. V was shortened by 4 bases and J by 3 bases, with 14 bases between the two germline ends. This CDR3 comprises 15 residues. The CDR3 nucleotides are TGTGCCAGCAGCTCCGGAACAGGGATGACAGATACGCAGTATTTT. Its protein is CASSSGTGMTDTQYF.

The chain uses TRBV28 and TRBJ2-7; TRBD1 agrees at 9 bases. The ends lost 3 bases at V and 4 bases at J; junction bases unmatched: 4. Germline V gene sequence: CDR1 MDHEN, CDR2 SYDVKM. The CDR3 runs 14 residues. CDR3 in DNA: TGTGCCAGCAGTTTTGGGACAGGGATGTACGAGCAGTACTTC. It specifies CASSFGTGMYEQYF. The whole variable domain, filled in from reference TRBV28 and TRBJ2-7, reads DVKVTQSSRYLVKRTGEKVFLECVQDMDHENMFWYRQDPGLGLRLIYFSYDVKMKEKGDIPEGYSVSREKKERFSLILESASTNQTSMYLCASSFGTGMYEQYFGPGTRLTVT.

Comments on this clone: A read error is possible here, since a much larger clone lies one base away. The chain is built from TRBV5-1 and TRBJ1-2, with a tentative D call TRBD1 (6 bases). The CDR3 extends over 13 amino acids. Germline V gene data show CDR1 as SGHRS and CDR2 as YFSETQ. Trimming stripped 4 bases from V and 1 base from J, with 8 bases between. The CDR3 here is CASSPDSNYGYTF. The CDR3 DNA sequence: TGCGCCAGCAGCCCGGACAGTAACTATGGCTACACCTTC.